Following are 30 T cell receptor beta chains from one sample sequenced in a study of cytomegalovirus exposure and HLA in healthy donors. The PCR ran on 60 Vbeta and 13 Jbeta primers. Profiled with immunoSEQ multiplex PCR; TCRdb holds only in-frame clones, not every one. This table holds 140,000 or so clones, about 64% found once. The sequencing input was PBMCs. All receptors come from a man in his fifties or sixties in good health and CMV-seronegative.

This clone has a handful of counts. The rearrangement links TRBV14 to TRBJ2-7, with D perhaps TRBD1 (6 bases). The CDR3 is 21 residues long. Looked up from germline, CDR1 is SGHDN and CDR2 is FVKESK. The V end lost 4 bases, the J end lost 3 bases, and 34 bases lay between the germline ends. The CDR3 DNA sequence: TGTGCCAGCAGCCTAGACGGTGATGGAAGATCCGTGACAGGAGCCATCTACGAGCAGTACTTC. Amino acid sequence: CASSLDGDGRSVTGAIYEQYF. Supplemented by reference TRBV14 and TRBJ2-7, the full variable domain reads EAGVTQFPSHSVIEKGQTVTLRCDPISGHDNLYWYRRVMGKEIKFLLHFVKESKQDESGMPNNRFLAERTGGTYSTLKVQPAELEDSGVYFCASSLDGDGRSVTGAIYEQYFGPGTRLTVT.

The gene calls are TRBV7-2 and TRBJ1-1, with 8 bases fitting TRBD1. Germline V gives CDR1 SGHTA, CDR2 FQGNSA. The J segment lost 8 bases and the V segment lost 7 bases, leaving 12 bases of the junction unmatched. This CDR3 spans 14 amino acids. The CDR3 here is CASTEEGRGPEAFF. In nucleotides, the CDR3 is TGTGCCAGCACCGAAGAAGGCAGGGGGCCGGAAGCTTTCTTT.

This rearrangement joins TRBV5-1 to TRBJ2-5, with TRBD2 matching over 14 bases. The CDR3 loop spans 17 amino acids. V gave up 0 bases and J gave up 1 base; unmatched junction bases: 2. Germline loops: CDR1 SGHRS, CDR2 YFSETQ. The CDR3: CASSLGLAGGFQETQYF. The CDR3 nucleotides are TGCGCCAGCAGCTTGGGACTAGCGGGAGGGTTCCAAGAGACCCAGTACTTC.

This sequence joins TRBV19 and TRBJ2-5; 10 nucleotides match TRBD1. CDR1 LNHDA and CDR2 SQIVND come from the germline V gene (reference sequence). The CDR3 length is 16 residues. J lost 5 bases, V lost 1 base, and 7 bases had no gene match. CDR3 nucleotides: TGTGCCAGTAGTATAGGCGGGACAGGGGCTGCGGAGACCCAGTACTTC. Encoded protein: CASSIGGTGAAETQYF.

This clone appeared once. This chain uses TRBV6-1 with TRBJ2-7; 9 nucleotides agree with TRBD1. CDR3 length equals 13 residues. V was clipped by 3 bases and J by 7 bases; unmatched bases: 4. CDR1 is MNHNS and CDR2 is SASEGT in the germline V gene. Written as DNA, the CDR3 is TGTGCCAGCAGTGAGGACAGGGGAATGGAGCAGTACTTC. Residues: CASSEDRGMEQYF.

This clone was counted only a few times. The chain carries TRBV2 and TRBJ2-7; TRBD1 matches 7 bases. Germline CDR1 and CDR2: SNHLY and FYNNEI. The CDR3 spans 16 residues. V was clipped by 9 bases and J by 2 bases; unmatched bases: 16. CDR3: CARALDRDRPTYEQYF. In DNA form, the CDR3 reads TGTGCCAGAGCACTGGACCGGGACAGACCCACCTACGAGCAGTACTTC.

The chain recombines TRBV5-1 with TRBJ2-7; TRBD2 aligns across 10 bases. Trimming removed 0 bases from V and 4 bases from J; junction bases left unmatched: 10. CDR1 and CDR2 (germline): SGHRS, YFSETQ. This CDR3 spans 17 amino acids. In DNA form, the CDR3 reads TGCGCCAGCAGCTTGGCCTGGGCTAGCGGGAGTATGTACGAGCAGTACTTC. As protein: CASSLAWASGSMYEQYF.

This rearrangement joins TRBV2 to TRBJ1-4; 7 bases fit TRBD1. J gave up 7 bases and V 4 bases, and 9 bases lay outside the gene matches. Germline V CDR1 and CDR2: SNHLY, FYNNEI. This CDR3 is 15 amino acids long. The CDR3: CASSGTGVGGEKLFF. Here the CDR3 DNA reads TGTGCCAGCAGTGGCACAGGGGTGGGGGGTGAAAAACTGTTTTTT.

The CDR3: CASSYGDSRNYEQYF. The CDR3, as DNA: TGTGCCAGCAGTTACGGGGACAGCCGAAACTACGAGCAGTACTTC. The rearrangement joins TRBV6-5 to TRBJ2-7, with 7 positions matching TRBD1. With 2 bases clipped from V and 3 bases from J, the junction kept 7 bases outside the gene matches. Germline lookup yields CDR1 MNHEY and CDR2 SVGAGI. This CDR3 spans 15 amino acids.

This chain joins TRBV19 and TRBJ1-1, with a possible D match to TRBD1 (5 bases). Trimming removed 8 bases from V and 6 bases from J, with 16 bases in between. The CDR3 is 13 residues long. Germline CDR1 reads LNHDA; CDR2 reads SQIVND (reference sequence). The CDR3 region has the DNA TGTGCCAGTCGATTCCAGGGAGGCGCTGAAGCTTTCTTT. This translates into CASRFQGGAEAFF.

V and J are TRBV29-1 and TRBJ1-2, with 8 positions matching TRBD1. CDR1 SQVTM and CDR2 ANQGSEA come from the germline V gene. The CDR3 length is 12 residues. V shed 3 bases, J shed 4 bases, and the junction held 1 base outside the gene matches. In DNA, the CDR3 is TGCAGCGTTGACCAGGGGGCCTATGGCTACACCTTC. This gives the protein CSVDQGAYGYTF. The whole variable domain, filled in from reference TRBV29-1 and TRBJ1-2, reads SAVISQKPSRDICQRGTSLTIQCQVDSQVTMMFWYRQQPGQSLTLIATANQGSEATYESGFVIDKFPISRPNLTFSTLTVSNMSPEDSSIYLCSVDQGAYGYTFGSGTRLTVV.

J is TRBJ2-2 and V is TRBV7-8, with 14 bases that match TRBD2. The CDR3 has 17 amino acids. Germline V lookup: CDR1 SGHVS, CDR2 FQNEAQ. The V and J ends lost 5 bases and 1 base, in that order; junction bases with no gene match: 3. The CDR3: CASSLGLAGGNTGELFF. In nucleotides, the CDR3 is TGTGCCAGCAGCCTAGGACTAGCGGGAGGGAACACCGGGGAGCTGTTTTTT.

The chain is built from TRBV28 and TRBJ2-7; TRBD2 matches 11 bases. Losses at the gene ends were 7 bases for V and 6 bases for J; bases not matched to a gene: 11. In germline, CDR1 is MDHEN, CDR2 SYDVKM. The CDR3 is made up of 15 amino acids. CDR3 sequence (DNA): TGTGCCAGCACCCCCCCGGGACTAGCGGTCGGCGAGCAGTACTTC. This translates into CASTPPGLAVGEQYF.

The sample holds a few counts of this clone. The J gene is TRBJ2-1, the V gene TRBV10-3; 11 bases line up with TRBD2. CDR1 ENHRY and CDR2 SYGVKD come from the germline V gene. The trim removed 5 bases at V and 2 bases at J, leaving 17 bases unmatched. This CDR3 is 20 amino acids long. The CDR3: CAISYAGLAGEGAPYNEQFF. The CDR3 DNA sequence: TGTGCCATCAGTTATGCTGGACTAGCGGGCGAAGGGGCTCCCTACAATGAGCAGTTCTTC.

The V call is TRBV30, the J call TRBJ2-5; D possibly corresponds to TRBD1 (6 bases). CDR1 and CDR2 (germline): GTSNPN, SVGIG (reference sequence). The germline V and J ends were trimmed by 1 base and 1 base, with 13 bases remaining between them. This CDR3 is 15 amino acids long. CDR3 in amino acids: CAWSEDSWAQETQYF. As DNA, the CDR3 is TGTGCCTGGAGTGAGGACAGTTGGGCCCAAGAGACCCAGTACTTC.

A few counts support this clone. The rearrangement joins TRBV30 to TRBJ1-1, with TRBD1 matching 7 bases. CDR1 and CDR2 (germline): GTSNPN, SVGIG (reference sequence). This CDR3 is built from 15 residues. V lost 0 bases, J lost 5 bases, and 9 bases stayed unmatched. The CDR3 nucleotides read TGTGCCTGGAGTGTTAGGTCGAGGGGGCAAACTGAAGCTTTCTTT. Amino acid sequence: CAWSVRSRGQTEAFF.

The chain joins TRBV6-5 to TRBJ1-3; weak D call: TRBD1 (6 bases). The CDR3 length is 16 residues. Germline CDR1 is MNHEY and CDR2 is SVGAGI. Trimming removed 2 bases from V and 3 bases from J, with 14 bases in between. CDR3 region: CASSYSPRGSGNTIYF. Here the CDR3 DNA reads TGTGCCAGCAGTTACAGTCCCAGGGGAAGTGGAAACACCATATATTTT.

The V call is TRBV6-1, the J call TRBJ1-1; weak D call: TRBD1 (5 bases). CDR1 is MNHNS and CDR2 is SASEGT in the germline V gene. This CDR3 comprises 16 residues. The ends were cut back, 4 bases at V and 4 bases at J, with 19 bases in the middle. DNA for the CDR3: TGTGCCAGCAGTGGGGGGTTGACGGGGGAGGCCACTGAAGCTTTCTTT. This translates into CASSGGLTGEATEAFF.

J is TRBJ1-2 and V is TRBV7-9; D gene ambiguous. The CDR3 covers 13 residues. Germline V gene data show CDR1 as SEHNR and CDR2 as FQNEAQ (reference sequence). Deletions cut 7 bases from V and 8 bases from J, with 17 bases between. Here the CDR3 reads CASTPRTPVGYTF. The CDR3 bases are TGTGCCAGCACCCCCCGGACTCCGGTAGGCTACACCTTC.

As DNA, the CDR3 is TGTGCCAGCAGCCCCGGACACGATGGAAACACCATATATTTT. Protein sequence: CASSPGHDGNTIYF. This chain links TRBV11-2 with TRBJ1-3; D is perhaps TRBD1 (5 bases). Deletions cut 5 bases from V and 3 bases from J, with 11 bases between. CDR1 SGHAT and CDR2 FQNNGV come from the germline V gene. CDR3 length: 14 amino acids.

The chain combines TRBV30 with TRBJ2-7, with 9 nucleotides matching TRBD1. V lost 5 bases and J lost 5; bases outside the gene matches: 7. This CDR3 is built from 13 residues. Germline V lookup: CDR1 GTSNPN, CDR2 SVGIG (reference sequence). The CDR3 sequence is CAWGRTGEDEQYF. DNA of the CDR3: TGTGCCTGGGGACGGACAGGGGAGGACGAGCAGTACTTC.

This clone was seen a handful of times. This sequence joins TRBV30 and TRBJ2-7; 10 nucleotides align to TRBD1. Germline values: CDR1 GTSNPN, CDR2 SVGIG (reference sequence). Trimming at V came to 3 bases and at J to 2 bases, leaving 10 bases not matched to a gene. This CDR3 region has 16 residues. This CDR3 reads CAWSSYRDRGTYEQYF. DNA of the CDR3: TGTGCCTGGAGCAGCTACCGGGACAGGGGCACCTACGAGCAGTACTTC.

The J gene is TRBJ2-7, the V gene TRBV28; D is perhaps TRBD2 (5 bases). Trimming removed 3 bases at V and 2 bases at J, with 8 bases between. The germline V gene has CDR1 MDHEN and CDR2 SYDVKM. This CDR3 has 13 amino acids. CDR3: CASSFGSPYEQYF. The CDR3 nucleotides read TGTGCCAGCAGTTTTGGGAGCCCCTACGAGCAGTACTTC.

The J gene is TRBJ2-3, the V gene TRBV5-1; possibly TRBD2 for D (5 bases). Germline values: CDR1 SGHRS, CDR2 YFSETQ. Trimming pared 4 bases from V and 2 bases from J, leaving 5 bases between. This CDR3 is 12 amino acids long. The CDR3, as DNA: TGCGCCAGCAGCCGGGACACAGATACGCAGTATTTT. Its protein product is CASSRDTDTQYF.

This clone was observed a handful of times. The genes are TRBV9 and TRBJ1-4; 7 bases are a match to TRBD1. Per germline, CDR1 SGDLS and CDR2 YYNGEE. J gave up 5 bases and V 0 bases, and 4 bases lay outside the gene matches. The CDR3 has 15 residues. The CDR3 sequence: CASSVEDRKNEKLFF. CDR3 DNA: TGTGCCAGCAGCGTAGAGGACAGGAAAAATGAAAAACTGTTTTTT.

The rearrangement uses TRBV5-4 and TRBJ2-7; 7 bases fit TRBD2. The germline CDR1 and CDR2 sequences are SGHNT and YYREEE (reference sequence). The J segment lost 3 bases and the V segment lost 0 bases, leaving 0 bases of the junction unmatched. The length of the CDR3 is 13 residues. DNA of the CDR3: TGTGCCAGCAGCTTGGAGCGGGGCTACGAGCAGTACTTC. It specifies CASSLERGYEQYF.

The sample holds a few counts of this clone. This chain connects TRBV7-2 to TRBJ1-1, with 9 bases that match TRBD1. V dropped 3 bases and J dropped 4; count of bases not matched to a gene: 15. Germline lookup yields CDR1 SGHTA and CDR2 FQGNSA. CDR3 length equals 18 residues. The CDR3 DNA is TGTGCCAGCAGCTTTTCCCTTTTGGGACAGGGAAGGGGCACTGAAGCTTTCTTT. Protein product: CASSFSLLGQGRGTEAFF.

In its sample, this clone was seen a few times. V usage is TRBV29-1 and J usage is TRBJ2-3; 11 nucleotides match TRBD1. CDR3 length: 14 amino acids. CDR1 and CDR2 (germline): SQVTM, ANQGSEA. V trimming: 7 bases; J trimming: 4 bases; junction bases outside the gene matches: 7. The CDR3 DNA sequence: TGCAGCGCAGCATGGGGACAGGGGGCAGATACGCAGTATTTT. This gives the protein CSAAWGQGADTQYF.

This chain links TRBV4-2 with TRBJ1-2; weak D call: TRBD1 (6 bases). The germline CDR1 and CDR2 sequences are LGHNA and YNFKEQ. CDR3 length: 16 amino acids. The V end lost 7 bases, the J end lost 8 bases, and 26 bases lay between the germline ends. CDR3 in DNA: TGTGCCAGCACTCAGAACCCGACAGGACATCTTGACGGCTACACCTTC. It translates to CASTQNPTGHLDGYTF.

The gene calls are TRBV6-5 and TRBJ2-2; D gene ambiguous. V lost 6 bases and J 0 bases, leaving 8 bases between the germline ends. The CDR3 totals 14 residues. In germline, CDR1 is MNHEY, CDR2 SVGAGI. CDR3 bases: TGTGCCAGCAGAGCTACAGCGAACACCGGGGAGCTGTTTTTT. Amino acid sequence: CASRATANTGELFF.